This T cell receptor beta chain comes out of a study of blood T cell repertoires in COVID-19. Turning to the study itself: Acute and convalescent COVID-19 specimens originated in the United States, Italy and Spain. The cDNA or gDNA used as material had been derived from T cells, B-cell-depleted T cells, or PBMCs.

Trimming removed 5 bases from V and 4 bases from J; junction bases left unmatched: 10. The CDR3 contains 18 residues. CDR1 is SGHRS, CDR2 YFSETQ, per germline. In the authors' workflow: Estimates of nucleated cell counts were drawn from the amplification of reference gene primers. Assay used: immunoSEQ multiplex PCR; TCRdb lists only in-frame clones, some missing. D and trimming come from the DNA, and the V and J calls and clone size come from that table. The sample yields a few hundred thousand clones, almost 85% seen once. Source material: peripheral blood. This chain joins TRBV5-1 and TRBJ2-2; 14 nucleotides match TRBD2. This TCR derives from a human donor in a cohort sampled during active COVID-19. This chain's CDR3 is CASSSRLAGGATTGELFF. The CDR3 DNA reads as TGCGCCAGCAGTTCTAGACTAGCGGGGGGGGCGACCACCGGGGAGCTGTTTTTT. The full variable domain, completed using reference TRBV5-1 and TRBJ2-2, is KAGVTQTPRYLIKTRGQQVTLSCSPISGHRSVSWYQQTPGQGLQFLFEYFSETQRNKGNFPGRFSGRQFSNSRSEMNVSTLELGDSALYLCASSSRLAGGATTGELFFGEGSRLTVL.